These 4 T cell receptor beta chains share one sample of origin, sequenced in a study of T cells in Graves' hyperthyroidism and ophthalmopathy. Amplification yielded TCR beta CDR3 regions, with RNA transcripts as the source. First-round RT-PCR targeting the TCR CDR3 was performed with the HTBI primer set. TCRdb used MiXCR to reprocess the multiplex PCR reads, holding one entry per CDR3 protein. This table has 550,000 to 700,000 distinct CDR3 sequences, 35% to 55% appearing once. Sequences were obtained from peripheral blood or thyroid tissue (not recorded which). The receptors shown here come from an adult woman with Graves' disease, either hyperthyroidism or ophthalmopathy (not recorded which).

The rearrangement uses TRBV9 and TRBJ2-3, with 9 bases lining up with TRBD1. Unmatched junction bases numbered 11, after V lost 5 bases and J lost 10 bases. CDR1 SGDLS and CDR2 YYNGEE come from the germline V gene. There are 14 residues in the CDR3. The DNA of the CDR3 is TGTGCCAGCAGTTGGCCGGGACAGGGAATAGCGCAGTATTTT. It yields the protein CASSWPGQGIAQYF. Looking up the rest from reference TRBV9 and TRBJ2-3 gives the full variable domain: DSGVTQTPKHLITATGQRVTLRCSPRSGDLSVYWYQQSLDQGLQFLIQYYNGEERAKGNILERFSAQQFPDLHSELNLSSLELGDSALYFCASSWPGQGIAQYFGPGTRLTVL.

This clonotype has only one observation. This rearrangement joins TRBV2 to TRBJ2-7; no reliable D call. There are 15 residues in the CDR3. V was trimmed by 8 bases and J by 0 bases, leaving 17 bases between them. The germline V gene has CDR1 SNHLY and CDR2 FYNNEI. The CDR3 sequence is CASSPRARSSYEQYF. The CDR3, as DNA: TGTGCCAGCTCCCCAAGGGCCAGATCCTCCTACGAGCAGTACTTC.

This chain joins TRBV9 and TRBJ2-7; 7 nucleotides align to TRBD1. There are 16 residues in the CDR3. V shed 0 bases, J shed 6 bases, and the junction held 12 bases outside the gene matches. CDR1 is SGDLS and CDR2 is YYNGEE in the germline V gene. The CDR3 region is CASSVDGTALRGEQYF. In DNA, the CDR3 is TGTGCCAGCAGCGTAGACGGGACAGCACTTCGCGGCGAGCAGTACTTC.

The chain employs TRBV15 and TRBJ2-7; TRBD1 is a possible D gene (5 bases). CDR1 is LNHNV and CDR2 is YYDKDF in the germline V gene (reference sequence). The germline V and J ends were trimmed by 0 bases and 1 base, with 10 bases remaining between them. There are 15 residues in the CDR3. The CDR3: CATSREQDGSYEQYF. CDR3 DNA sequence: TGTGCCACCAGCAGAGAACAGGACGGGTCCTACGAGCAGTACTTC.